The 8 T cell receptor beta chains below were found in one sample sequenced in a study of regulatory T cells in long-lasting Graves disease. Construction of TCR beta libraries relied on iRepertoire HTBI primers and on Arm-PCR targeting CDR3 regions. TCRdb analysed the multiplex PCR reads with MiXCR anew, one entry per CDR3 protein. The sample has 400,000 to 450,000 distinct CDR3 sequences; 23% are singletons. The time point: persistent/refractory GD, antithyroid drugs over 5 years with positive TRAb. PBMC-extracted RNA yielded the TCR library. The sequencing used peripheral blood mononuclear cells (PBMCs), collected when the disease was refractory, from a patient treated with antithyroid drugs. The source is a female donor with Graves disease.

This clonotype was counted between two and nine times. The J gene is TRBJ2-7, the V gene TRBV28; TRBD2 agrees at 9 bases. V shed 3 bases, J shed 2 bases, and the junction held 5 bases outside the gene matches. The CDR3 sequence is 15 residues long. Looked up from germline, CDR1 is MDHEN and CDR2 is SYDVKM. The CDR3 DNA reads TGTGCCAGCAGTTTCGGCCTAGCGGGGACCTACGAGCAGTACTTC. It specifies CASSFGLAGTYEQYF.

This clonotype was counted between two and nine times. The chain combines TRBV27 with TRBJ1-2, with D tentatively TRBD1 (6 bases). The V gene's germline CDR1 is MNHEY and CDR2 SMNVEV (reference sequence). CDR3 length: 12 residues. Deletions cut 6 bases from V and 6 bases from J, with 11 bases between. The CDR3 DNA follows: TGTGCCAGCAGACTCGGGACAAATGGCTACACCTTC. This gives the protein CASRLGTNGYTF.

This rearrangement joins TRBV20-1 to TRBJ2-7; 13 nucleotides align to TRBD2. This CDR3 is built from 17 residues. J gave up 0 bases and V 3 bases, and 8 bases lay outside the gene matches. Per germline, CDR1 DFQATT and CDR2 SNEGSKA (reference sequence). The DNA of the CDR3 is TGCAGTGCTAGCTGGACTAGCGGGAGACCATACTCCTACGAGCAGTACTTC. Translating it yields CSASWTSGRPYSYEQYF.

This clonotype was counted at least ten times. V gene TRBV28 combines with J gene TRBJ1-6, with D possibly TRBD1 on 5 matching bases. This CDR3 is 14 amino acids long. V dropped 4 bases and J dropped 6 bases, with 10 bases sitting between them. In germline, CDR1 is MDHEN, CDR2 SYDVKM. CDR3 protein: CASSWDRSNSPLHF. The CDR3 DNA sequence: TGTGCCAGCAGTTGGGACCGCTCTAATTCACCCCTCCACTTT.

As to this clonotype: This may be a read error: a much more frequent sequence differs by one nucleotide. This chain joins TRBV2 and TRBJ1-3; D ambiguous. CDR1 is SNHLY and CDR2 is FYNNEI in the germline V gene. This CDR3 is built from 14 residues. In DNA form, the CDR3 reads TGTGCCAGCAGCTCCGGCAGCTCTGGAAGCACCATATATTTT. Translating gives CASSSGSSGSTIYF.

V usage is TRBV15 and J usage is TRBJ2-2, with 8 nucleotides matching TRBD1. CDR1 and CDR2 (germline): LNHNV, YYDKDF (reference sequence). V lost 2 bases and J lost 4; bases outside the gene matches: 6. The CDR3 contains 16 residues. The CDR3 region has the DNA TGTGCCACCAGCAGACCACAGACAGGGGCCACCGGGGAGCTGTTTTTT. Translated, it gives CATSRPQTGATGELFF.

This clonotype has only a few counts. In DNA form, the CDR3 reads TGCAGCGCCCGGATAGGGACTAGTTCTGCCAAAAACATTCAGTACTTC. Translation: CSARIGTSSAKNIQYF. This rearrangement joins TRBV29-1 to TRBJ2-4, with 8 bases fitting TRBD2. The J segment lost 1 base and the V segment lost 7 bases, leaving 12 bases of the junction unmatched. CDR1 and CDR2 from the germline V gene are SQVTM and ANQGSEA. The CDR3 totals 16 residues.

Here the CDR3 reads CSAREWVGRAGPETQYF. The DNA of the CDR3 is TGCAGTGCTAGAGAGTGGGTCGGGAGGGCCGGTCCCGAGACCCAGTACTTC. J is TRBJ2-5 and V is TRBV20-1, with TRBD2 matching 8 bases. CDR1 is DFQATT and CDR2 is SNEGSKA in the germline V gene (reference sequence). Trimming removed 0 bases from V and 5 bases from J; junction bases left unmatched: 14. This CDR3 comprises 17 residues.